This section outlines one TCR beta chain sequence together with its context. This clone was counted ten times or more. Its antigen is still unknown. No base quality values were provided; no much bigger clone lies one nucleotide off. The entry originates in a study of cytomegalovirus exposure and HLA in healthy donors (dated by TCRdb to the late 2010s). General notes on the study: In an earlier analysis of roughly 590 of the donors, 250 to 350 Gb of sequence data and 90 million to 120 million unique TCR beta sequences from 150 million to 200 million T cells were reported. In an earlier analysis of roughly 600 of the donors, high-throughput TCR beta sequencing was used to judge whether each TCR beta V gene segment behaved as functional or pseudogenic. Several DR-DQ haplotypes were treated as single units for association and clustering because of strong linkage in the cohort. The study aimed to test whether cataloging public T cell receptors could reveal signatures of past pathogen exposure. Rather than drawing on any new phenotypic data, the later analysis identified candidate immune exposures from TCR beta sequences and the way those sequences occurred across donors. The study used immunosequencing to profile the T cell repertoires of some 600 subjects and linked those repertoires to cytomegalovirus serostatus. Besides the first cohort of 500 to 700 subjects, a separate validation cohort made up of over 100 different subjects was used. Both class I and class II loci were covered by HLA typing, at four-digit resolution. The number of typed donors differed by locus: roughly 629-640 for A, B, C, DRB1 and DQB1; approximately 520 for DQA1; roughly 600 for DPA1; and about 450 for DPB1. Every discovery cohort repertoire had been produced on one sequencing platform. Roughly 320 gigabases of sequencing data and about 92 million unique TCR sequences made up an early release that covered under 750 HLA-typed donors. Among around 400 genotyped donors of the cohort, an average of around 250,000 unique TCR beta nucleotide sequences was sequenced per donor, of which about 20% were non-productive. Donor age, sex, ethnicity and CMV serostatus were collected together with the repertoire data. In a later genetic analysis, genome-wide SNP genotypes for about 65% of the roughly 670 donors were used, and that subset was treated as a discovery cohort. Among the roughly 400 genotyped donors, approximately 76% belonged to the genetic ancestry cluster associated with self-reported Caucasian donors. The study combined high-throughput TCR immunosequencing, statistical association of individual TCRs with disease status, and machine learning to predict cytomegalovirus infection status. A later analysis re-examined previously published TCR beta repertoires from several hundred donors and added high-resolution HLA genotyping to investigate patterns of TCR occurrence. Points the paper makes about the study in general: Some IMGT-functional V segments, including TRBV6-2 and TRBV6-3, could not be distinguished by the 87-base-pair reads and were therefore excluded. A group of highly shared sequence variants was considered likely to be a technical artifact of the sequencing pipeline. Across donors, most TCR sequences were observed very rarely, whereas some public TCRs were present in many individuals. Specific HLA alleles were associated with roughly 16,000 TCR beta sequences at a false discovery rate of 0.05 in a later analysis. A further reported finding was that TCR beta sequences accurately predicted the HLA-A and HLA-B alleles for most subjects in the first cohort. In vitro tests confirmed that three of the cytomegalovirus-associated TCR beta chains recognize cytomegalovirus antigens. The authors suggested that the approach could potentially be generalized to other disease states and immunological phenotypes. Sequencing depth was assumed to be roughly uniform across donors in the presence/absence analyses, though that assumption may not hold. The only immune exposure information available for the cohort was CMV serostatus. When HLA alleles, especially DR and DQ, strongly co-occurred, TCR associations were difficult to assign to individual alleles. Compared with equally common non-associated chains, HLA-associated TCR beta chains in a later analysis were more clonally expanded and had lower generation probabilities. In the study, some 180 TCR beta chains were listed as associated with cytomegalovirus. Broadly in line with IMGT annotations, most TCR beta V segments showed up in productive rearrangements about 87% or about 30% of the time in an earlier analysis of a few hundred of the donors. This cohort had only TCR beta chains sequenced, and the lack of alpha or paired-chain data limited which features could be detected. HLA typing was unavailable for some donors at each locus, so association tests used only the typed subset. According to a later genetic analysis, donors in an Asian-associated ancestry cluster had fewer N-insertions in productive TCRs than the approximately 650-donor mean. In both the original and validation cohorts, the classifier was reported to diagnose cytomegalovirus status with high specificity and sensitivity. V-gene and J-gene trimming of TCR beta chains was associated with a missense DCLRE1C variant in a later genetic analysis, and the association was replicated in an independent cohort. Because counts were too low, roughly 17 rarely observed V segments, including chromosome 9 orphons, were left out of the earlier analysis of 587 of the donors. A later analysis found that TCR association rates varied across HLA loci, with DRB1 alleles showing the most associated TCRs and HLA-C alleles the fewest. Several of the top co-occurrence clusters appeared to be linked to parvovirus B19, influenza, CMV and Epstein-Barr virus, according to a later analysis. Correlated functional status among segregating V segments might be attributable to linkage disequilibrium, but an unknown experimental factor could not be ruled out. In a later analysis, most CMV-associated TCR beta chains were found to appear HLA-restricted, with HLA associations seemingly driven largely by CMV exposure.

The cohort comprised 670 or so healthy bone marrow donors. At the time of sampling, every cohort member was nominally healthy, though immune exposures that went unrecorded were likely present. The donor tested CMV seropositive, placing the donor among the 250 to 350 seropositive members of the cohort. A peripheral blood sample was provided by each donor, and peripheral blood mononuclear cells were used for TCR beta sequencing. The Qiagen DNeasy Blood Extraction Kit was used to extract genomic DNA from the blood cell samples. As encoded in the germline V gene (reference sequence), CDR1 is SGHKS while CDR2 is YYEKEE. The CDR3 holds 14 amino acids from the cysteine to the phenylalanine. The CDR3 DNA has 42 bases and is translated from base 1. V is reduced by 4 bases and J by 3 bases, leaving a spacing of 13 bases between them. Library method: the immunoSEQ multiplex PCR assay. For the multiplex PCR, a mixture combining 60 forward primers for TCR Vbeta segments and 13 reverse primers for TCR Jbeta segments was used. The CDR3 region of rearranged TCR beta genes was amplified from genomic DNA with a multiplex PCR assay. The Illumina HiSeq System was used to sequence the amplified TCR beta libraries as 87-base-pair reads. The published analysis was carried out like this. Across the 500 to 750 repertoires, a later analysis counted some 80 million unique TCR beta chains, some 11 million of which were shared by at least two donors. Raw reads were error-corrected and collapsed into unique sequences with a nearest-neighbor algorithm that merged closely related sequences to remove PCR and sequencing errors. To assign V, D and J gene segments, CDR3 sequences were aligned to IMGT reference sequences. For a sequence to be retained, a match of at least six nucleotides was required to both a V gene segment and a J gene segment. Rearrangements were classified as productive when the CDR3 lacked stop codons and remained in frame with V and J, and all other rearrangements were classified as non-productive. Following IMGT convention, CDR3 was defined as the stretch from the second conserved V-encoded cysteine to the conserved J-encoded phenylalanine. The earlier analysis of 500 to 650 of the donors excluded any sequence lacking an unambiguous match to a single V gene segment. In an earlier analysis of almost 600 of the donors, a V segment was called functional when productive rearrangements were above 56.7%, and segregating when the standard deviation between donors exceeded 5%. A statistical classification framework was developed to diagnose cytomegalovirus status using the catalog of TCR beta chain sequences. In a later analysis, TCR nucleotide sequences were compared against IMGT/GENE-DB human TR gene sequences so that V and J genes could be assigned. In a later analysis, CDR3 sequences and most-parsimonious VDJ recombination scenarios were assigned using the TCRdist pipeline. In a later analysis, every TCR beta chain was defined by the combination of its CDR3 amino acid sequence and its V-gene family, and reads without a unique V-gene family were dropped. As a way to deal with suspected cross-contamination and a sequencing artifact, a later analysis dropped 640 or so nucleotide sequences that were highly shared and had low generation probability. In a later analysis, a clonal expansion index for each public chain was calculated from normalized within-repertoire ranks of inferred template counts. In a later analysis, generation probabilities were computed using a VDJ recombination model fitted to out-of-frame rearrangements, and the results were checked against IGoR. Hypergeometric tests were used in a later analysis to score TCR-TCR, TCR-HLA and TCR-CMV co-occurrence, with a repertoire-size bias correction applied to the TCR pairs. A later analysis estimated false discovery rates by permuting HLA or CMV assignments 20 times. A later analysis grouped co-occurring TCRs with DBSCAN, adding TCRdist sequence similarity when clustering within HLA-allele-positive subsets. For co-occurrence clustering, repertoires with fewer than 30,000 or more than 120,000 public chains were excluded, along with four to six repertoires with anomalous nucleotide sharing. TCRdb mirrors the immuneACCESS table, restricted to in-frame sequences. Some clones are absent from its copies; in checked studies, under half trace to an unresolved V gene, and the reason for the others is unknown. The V and J calls and clone size were taken over from that table, and D and trimming were inferred from the DNA. Counted in this sample were tens of thousands of clones; around 74% of them appeared once. The ten largest clones capture about 9.4% of the sample.

The TCR comes from a man aged 25-45 years in good health and CMV-seropositive. The chain joins TRBV5-5 to TRBJ1-1; TRBD1 is a possible D gene, resting on 6 matching bases. Sequenced: PBMCs. The CDR3 loop reads CASSPDGQHTEAFF. The bases are TGTGCCAGCAGCCCGGATGGACAGCACACTGAAGCTTTCTTT. Reference TRBV5-5 and TRBJ1-1 proteins supply the regions before and after the CDR3; the full variable domain is: DAGVTQSPTHLIKTRGQQVTLRCSPISGHKSVSWYQQVLGQGPQFIFQYYEKEERGRGNFPDRFSARQFPNYSSELNVNALLLGDSALYLCASSPDGQHTEAFFGQGTRLTVV.